This T cell receptor (beta chain) was sequenced for a study of shared clonotypes between healthy human individuals. Study as a whole: The donor group consisted of two women and three men, aged 18 to 49. General study results and limits: As a rule, naive subsets had a larger estimated richness than memory subsets. The diversity represented, both genetic and in exposure history, was limited by few donors. With four donors compared, 4.5% to 6.5% of naive CD4 clonotypes were shared.

The protocol was immunoSEQ multiplex PCR, while the TCRdb copy is restricted to in-frame clones and leaves out a portion. The sample contains 1.4 million to 1.5 million clones, roughly 96% of which appear only once. The V gene lost 4 bases and the J gene lost 0 bases, with 17 bases spanning the gap. Germline lookup yields CDR1 SGHAT and CDR2 FQNNGV. The CDR3 has 17 amino acids. This clone was detected once. Its cognate antigen is unknown. The chain recombines TRBV11-2 with TRBJ2-3; D is perhaps TRBD1 (5 bases). This clonotype was obtained from a man between 25 and 39 years old in good health. Sequenced: naive CD4+ T cells sorted from blood. Subset described: CD45RA+ positively selected. The CDR3 nucleotides read TGTGCCAGCAGCTCCTCCTCCAGGGCCTTAAGCACAGATACGCAGTATTTT. It translates to CASSSSSRALSTDTQYF.